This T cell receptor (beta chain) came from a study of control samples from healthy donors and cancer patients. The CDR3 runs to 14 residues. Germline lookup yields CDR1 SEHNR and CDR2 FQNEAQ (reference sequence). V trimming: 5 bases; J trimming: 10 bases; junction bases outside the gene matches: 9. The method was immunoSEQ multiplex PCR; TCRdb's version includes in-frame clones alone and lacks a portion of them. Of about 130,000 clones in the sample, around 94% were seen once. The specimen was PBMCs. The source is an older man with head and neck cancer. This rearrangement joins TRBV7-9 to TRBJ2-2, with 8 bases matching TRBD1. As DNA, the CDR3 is TGTGCCAGCAGCAACCGGGACAGGTTTTCGGAGCTGTTTTTT. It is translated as CASSNRDRFSELFF.